This T cell receptor (beta chain) comes out of a study of regulatory T cells in long-lasting Graves disease. This clonotype was observed at least ten times. Trimming left V 1 base short and J 8 bases short, with 21 bases between. Germline lookup yields CDR1 MDHEN and CDR2 SYDVKM. The CDR3 runs to 17 residues. As to time point: newly diagnosed GD, antithyroid drugs for less than 3 months. Making the TCR library involved RNA that had been extracted from PBMCs. Building of the TCR beta libraries involved iRepertoire HTBI primers and Arm-PCR of CDR3 regions. MiXCR, applied by TCRdb to the multiplex PCR reads, yields one record per CDR3 protein. The table shows 380,000 or so distinct CDR3 sequences, with around 16% occurring only once. These data were likewise used in another study, on T cells in Graves' hyperthyroidism and ophthalmopathy. That work contributes: Based on clinical symptoms, serum thyroxine and TRAb, thyroid ultrasound and orbital computed tomography, diagnoses were reached.

Material: peripheral blood mononuclear cells (PBMCs), obtained at new diagnosis, from a patient treated with antithyroid drugs. The clonotype comes from a woman aged 18 to 35 with Graves disease. The V call is TRBV28, the J call TRBJ2-1, with D uncertain. CDR3 nucleotides: TGTGCCAGCAGTTTATTTGGGTCCGGTCCACTGCGACATGAGCAGTTCTTC. Protein product: CASSLFGSGPLRHEQFF.